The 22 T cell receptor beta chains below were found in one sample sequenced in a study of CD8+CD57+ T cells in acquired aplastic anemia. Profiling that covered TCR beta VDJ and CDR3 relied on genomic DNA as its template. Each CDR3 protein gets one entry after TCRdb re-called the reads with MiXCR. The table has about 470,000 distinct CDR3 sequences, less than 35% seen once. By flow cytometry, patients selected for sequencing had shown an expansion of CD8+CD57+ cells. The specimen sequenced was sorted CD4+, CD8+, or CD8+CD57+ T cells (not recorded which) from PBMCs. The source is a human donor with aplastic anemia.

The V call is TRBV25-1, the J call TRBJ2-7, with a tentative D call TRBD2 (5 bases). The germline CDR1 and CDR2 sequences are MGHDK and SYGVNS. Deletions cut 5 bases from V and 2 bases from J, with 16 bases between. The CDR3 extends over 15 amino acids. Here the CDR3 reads CASSYVGAGPYEQYF. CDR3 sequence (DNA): TGTGCCAGCAGTTACGTGGGAGCCGGGCCCTACGAGCAGTACTTC.

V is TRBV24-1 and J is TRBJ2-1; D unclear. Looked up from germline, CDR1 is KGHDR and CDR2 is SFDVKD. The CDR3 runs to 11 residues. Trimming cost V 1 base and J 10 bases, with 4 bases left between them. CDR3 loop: CATSDFGEQFF. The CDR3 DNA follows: TGTGCCACCAGTGATTTTGGAGAGCAGTTCTTC.

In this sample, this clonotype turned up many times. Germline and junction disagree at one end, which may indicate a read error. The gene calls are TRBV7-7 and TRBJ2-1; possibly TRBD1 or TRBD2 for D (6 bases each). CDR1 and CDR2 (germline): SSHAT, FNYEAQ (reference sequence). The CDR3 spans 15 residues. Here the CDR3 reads CASSLGGIGGNEQFF. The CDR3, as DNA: TGTGCTAGCAGCTTAGGAGGCATAGGGGGGAATGAGCAGTTCTTC. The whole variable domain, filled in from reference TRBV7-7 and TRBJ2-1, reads GAGVSQSPRYKVTKRGQDVTLRCDPISSHATLYWYQQALGQGPEFLTYFNYEAQPDKSGLPSDRFSAERPEGSISTLTIQRTEQRDSAMYRCASSLGGIGGNEQFFGPGTRLTVL.

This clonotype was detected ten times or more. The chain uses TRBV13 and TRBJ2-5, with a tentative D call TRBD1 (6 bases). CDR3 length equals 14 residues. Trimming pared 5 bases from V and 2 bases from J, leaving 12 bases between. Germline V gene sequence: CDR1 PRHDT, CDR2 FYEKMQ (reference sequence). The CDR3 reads CASSIGQSQETQYF. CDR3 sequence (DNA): TGTGCCAGCAGCATCGGACAGTCTCAAGAGACCCAGTACTTC.

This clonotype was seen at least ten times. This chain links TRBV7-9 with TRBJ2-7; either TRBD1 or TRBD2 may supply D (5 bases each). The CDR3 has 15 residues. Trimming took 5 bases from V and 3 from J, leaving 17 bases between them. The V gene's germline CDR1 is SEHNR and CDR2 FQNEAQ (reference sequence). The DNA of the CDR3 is TGTGCCAGCAGCCCGACCTCGGGGCATTTCTACGAGCAGTACTTC. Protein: CASSPTSGHFYEQYF.

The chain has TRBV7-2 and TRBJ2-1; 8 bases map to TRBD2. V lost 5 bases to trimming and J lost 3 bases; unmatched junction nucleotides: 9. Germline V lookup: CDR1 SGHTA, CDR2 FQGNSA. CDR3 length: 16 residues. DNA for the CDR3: TGTGCCAGCAGCCCGCTCGCGGGGGGATTCTACAATGAGCAGTTCTTC. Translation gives CASSPLAGGFYNEQFF.

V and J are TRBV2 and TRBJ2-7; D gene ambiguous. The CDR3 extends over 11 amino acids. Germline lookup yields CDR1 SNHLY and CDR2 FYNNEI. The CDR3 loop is CASSVLLVEEV. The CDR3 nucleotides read TGTGCCAGCAGTGTTTTACTGGTGGAAGAAGTC.

The CDR3, as DNA: TGCAGTGCGGCGGGACTATCAACAGATACGCAGTATTTT. Its translation: CSAAGLSTDTQYF. V is TRBV20-1 and J is TRBJ2-3; 7 bases line up with TRBD2. The germline CDR1 and CDR2 sequences are DFQATT and SNEGSKA (reference sequence). Losses at the gene ends were 6 bases for V and 3 bases for J; bases not matched to a gene: 6. This CDR3 spans 13 amino acids.

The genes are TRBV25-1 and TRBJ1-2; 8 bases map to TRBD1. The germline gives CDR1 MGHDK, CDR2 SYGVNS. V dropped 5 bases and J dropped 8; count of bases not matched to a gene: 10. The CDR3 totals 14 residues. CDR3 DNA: TGTGCCAGCAGTTTGTTTCAGGGGGCGCGGGGCTACACCTTC. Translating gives CASSLFQGARGYTF.

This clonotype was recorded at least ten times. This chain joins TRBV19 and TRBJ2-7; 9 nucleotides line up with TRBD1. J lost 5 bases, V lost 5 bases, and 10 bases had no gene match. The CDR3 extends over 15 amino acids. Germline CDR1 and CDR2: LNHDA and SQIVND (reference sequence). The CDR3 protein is CASSPTWGTGNEQYF. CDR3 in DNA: TGTGCCAGTAGTCCTACCTGGGGGACAGGGAACGAGCAGTACTTC.

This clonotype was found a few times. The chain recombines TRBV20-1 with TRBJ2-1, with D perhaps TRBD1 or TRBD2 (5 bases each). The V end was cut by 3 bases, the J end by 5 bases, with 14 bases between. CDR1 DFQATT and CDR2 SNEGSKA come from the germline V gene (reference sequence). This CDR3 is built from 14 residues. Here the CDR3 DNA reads TGCAGTGCTAGGGTCGGGGCTAGCCACAATGAGCAGTTCTTC. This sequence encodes CSARVGASHNEQFF.

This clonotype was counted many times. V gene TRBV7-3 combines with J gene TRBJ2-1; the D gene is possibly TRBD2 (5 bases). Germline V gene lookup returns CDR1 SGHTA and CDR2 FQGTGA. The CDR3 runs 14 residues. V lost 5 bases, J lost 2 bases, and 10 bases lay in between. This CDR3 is CASSLTGTYNEQFF. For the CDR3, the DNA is TGTGCCAGCAGCCTGACCGGGACCTACAATGAGCAGTTCTTC.

CDR3 DNA sequence: TGTGCCAGTAGTATAGGTAGCAGCTTCGACTGGACAGGGGGTTACGAGCAGTACTTC. Its protein is CASSIGSSFDWTGGYEQYF. V gene TRBV19 combines with J gene TRBJ2-7, with 10 positions matching TRBD1. CDR1 is LNHDA and CDR2 is SQIVND in the germline V gene (reference sequence). The V segment lost 1 base and the J segment 4 bases; nucleotides outside the gene matches: 16. This CDR3 spans 19 amino acids.

The CDR3 DNA sequence: TGTGCCAGCCGGGACAGGGGCGGCGAGCAGTACTTC. Translation gives CASRDRGGEQYF. V gene TRBV25-1 combines with J gene TRBJ2-7; 10 positions agree with TRBD1. CDR1 is MGHDK and CDR2 is SYGVNS in the germline V gene. V shed 8 bases, J shed 6 bases, and the junction held 4 bases outside the gene matches. CDR3 length: 12 residues.

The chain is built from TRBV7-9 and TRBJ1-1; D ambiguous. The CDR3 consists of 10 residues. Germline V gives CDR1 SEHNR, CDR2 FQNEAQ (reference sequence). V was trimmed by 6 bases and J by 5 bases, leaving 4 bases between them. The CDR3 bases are TGTGCCAGCAGACGTACTGAAGCTTTCTTT. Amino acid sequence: CASRRTEAFF.

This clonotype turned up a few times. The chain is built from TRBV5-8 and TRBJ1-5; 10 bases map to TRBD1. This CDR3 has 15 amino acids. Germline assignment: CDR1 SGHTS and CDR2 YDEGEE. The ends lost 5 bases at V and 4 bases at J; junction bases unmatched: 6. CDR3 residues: CASRRLGQGNQPQHF. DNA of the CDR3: TGTGCCAGCAGGAGGCTGGGACAGGGGAATCAGCCCCAGCATTTT. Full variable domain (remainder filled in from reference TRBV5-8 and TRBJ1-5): EAGVTQSPTHLIKTRGQQATLRCSPISGHTSVYWYQQALGLGLQFLLWYDEGEERNRGNFPPRFSGRQFPNYSSELNVNALELEDSALYLCASRRLGQGNQPQHFGDGTRLSIL.

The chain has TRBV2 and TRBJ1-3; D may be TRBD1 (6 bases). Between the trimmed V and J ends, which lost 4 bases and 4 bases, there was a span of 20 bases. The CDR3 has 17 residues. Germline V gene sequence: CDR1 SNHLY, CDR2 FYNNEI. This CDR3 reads CASSALTGTLAGNTIYF. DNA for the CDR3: TGTGCCAGCAGTGCCCTAACAGGGACCCTCGCCGGAAACACCATATATTTT.

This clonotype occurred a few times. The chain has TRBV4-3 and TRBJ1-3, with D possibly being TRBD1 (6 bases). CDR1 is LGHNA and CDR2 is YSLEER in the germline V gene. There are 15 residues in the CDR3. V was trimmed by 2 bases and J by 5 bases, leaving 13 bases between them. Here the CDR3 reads CASSQLTGNRNTIYF. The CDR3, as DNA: TGCGCCAGCAGCCAACTTACAGGGAACCGAAACACCATATATTTT.

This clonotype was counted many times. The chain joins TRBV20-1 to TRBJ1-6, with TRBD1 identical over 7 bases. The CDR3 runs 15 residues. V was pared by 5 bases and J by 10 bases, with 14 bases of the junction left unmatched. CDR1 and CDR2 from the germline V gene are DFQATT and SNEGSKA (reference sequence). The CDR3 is CSAQKKAEGASPLHF. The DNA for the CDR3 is TGCAGTGCTCAAAAGAAGGCCGAGGGGGCCTCACCCCTCCACTTT.

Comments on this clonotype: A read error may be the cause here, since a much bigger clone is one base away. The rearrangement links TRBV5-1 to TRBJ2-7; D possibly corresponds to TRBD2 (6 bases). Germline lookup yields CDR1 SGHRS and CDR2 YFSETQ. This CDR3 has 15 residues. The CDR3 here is CASSLGTASSYERYF. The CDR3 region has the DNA TGCGCCAGCAGCCTGGGGACTGCGAGCTCCTACGAGCGGTACTTC.

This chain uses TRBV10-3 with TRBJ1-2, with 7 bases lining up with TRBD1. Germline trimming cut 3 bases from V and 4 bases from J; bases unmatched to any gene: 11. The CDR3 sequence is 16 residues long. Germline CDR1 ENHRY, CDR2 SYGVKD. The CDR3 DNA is TGTGCCATCAGTGAAAGCAGGCAGGGGGGTAGCTATGGCTACACCTTC. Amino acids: CAISESRQGGSYGYTF.

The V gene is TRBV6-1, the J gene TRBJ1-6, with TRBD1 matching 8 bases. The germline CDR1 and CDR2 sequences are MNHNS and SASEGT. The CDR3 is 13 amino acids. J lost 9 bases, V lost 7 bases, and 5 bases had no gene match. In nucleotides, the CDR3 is TGTGCCAGCACCACGGACAGGGTTTCACCCCTCCACTTT. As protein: CASTTDRVSPLHF.